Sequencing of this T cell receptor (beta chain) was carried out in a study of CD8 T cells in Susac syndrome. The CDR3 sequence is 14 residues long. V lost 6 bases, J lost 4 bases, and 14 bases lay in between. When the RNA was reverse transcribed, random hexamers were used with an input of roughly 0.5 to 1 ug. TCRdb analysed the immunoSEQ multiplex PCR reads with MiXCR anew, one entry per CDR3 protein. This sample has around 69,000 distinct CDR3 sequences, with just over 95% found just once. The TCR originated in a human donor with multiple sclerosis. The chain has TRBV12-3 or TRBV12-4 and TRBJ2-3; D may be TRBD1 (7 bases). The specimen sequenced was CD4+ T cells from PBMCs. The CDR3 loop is CASRAGTDADTQYF. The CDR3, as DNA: TGTGCCAGCAGGGCGGGGACAGATGCAGATACGCAGTATTTT.